This TCR beta chain was recovered during a study of T cell responses to AZD1222 COVID-19 vaccine. Across the study: Some second doses came at about 4 weeks and others at about 12 weeks; these were pooled.

As regards this clone: Its antigen is undetermined.

General study points: Clonal diversity may have been underestimated in mostly white British donors.

This table comes from immunoSEQ multiplex PCR, and its TCRdb copy is limited to in-frame clones, with some not included. The sample consists of approximately 60,000 clones, about 74% of them appearing once. This CDR3 comprises 15 residues. Germline loops: CDR1 LGHDT, CDR2 YNNKEL (reference sequence). The germline V and J ends were trimmed by 1 base and 6 bases, with 13 bases remaining between them. This receptor was obtained from an adult in good health. The chain joins TRBV3-1 (or the pseudogene TRBV3-2) to TRBJ1-5, with D tentatively TRBD1 (5 bases). The sequenced sample was peripheral blood, obtained on day 0 of AZD1222 vaccination. For the CDR3, the DNA is TGTGCCAGCAGCCAAGTAACTGGGGGGACTCAGCCCCAGCATTTT. Translated, it gives CASSQVTGGTQPQHF.